Each of the 8 T cell receptor beta chains below was sequenced from the same sample in a study of blood T cell repertoires in COVID-19. Sequenced by immunoSEQ multiplex PCR; TCRdb stores in-frame clones only, minus some. The profile shows 200,000 to 300,000 clones, 70% to 90% of them singletons. Specimen: peripheral blood. The receptors come from a woman aged 55-70 years with active or convalescent COVID-19.

V is TRBV2 and J is TRBJ2-7; D perhaps matches TRBD1 (5 bases). Germline CDR1 is SNHLY and CDR2 is FYNNEI. Trimming removed 5 bases at V and 6 bases at J, with 14 bases between. The CDR3 is made up of 13 amino acids. The CDR3 spells CASSSGPYTEQYV. Here the CDR3 DNA reads TGTGCCAGCAGTTCAGGGCCCTATACCGAGCAGTACGTC.

On this clone: Other DNA sequences from this sample encode an identical CDR3 as well. The CDR3 DNA sequence: TGTGCCAGCAGCCTCACAGGGACAGATACGCAGTATTTT. The encoded protein is CASSLTGTDTQYF. This chain uses TRBV11-2 with TRBJ2-3; possible D gene TRBD1, 6 bases. V was shortened by 5 bases and J by 3 bases, with 9 bases between the two germline ends. In germline, CDR1 is SGHAT, CDR2 FQNNGV. The CDR3 length is 13 residues.

The genes are TRBV27 and TRBJ1-2; 8 positions match TRBD1. Germline loops: CDR1 MNHEY, CDR2 SMNVEV (reference sequence). The CDR3 runs 16 residues. J lost 6 bases, V lost 0 bases, and 9 bases had no gene match. CDR3 DNA: TGTGCCAGCAGTTTATCGACAGGGGCCGGGGGCGATGGCTACACCTTC. Its translation is CASSLSTGAGGDGYTF.

J is TRBJ1-6 and V is TRBV10-3; TRBD1 aligns across 7 bases. Germline CDR1 and CDR2: ENHRY and SYGVKD. The CDR3 has 17 residues. After removal of 7 bases from V and 0 bases from J, the junction contained 9 bases not matched to a gene. Here the CDR3 DNA reads TGTGCCATCACCAGCGGACAGGAGAGCTCCTATAATTCACCCCTCCACTTT. As protein: CAITSGQESSYNSPLHF.

The V gene is TRBV19, the J gene TRBJ1-2; D perhaps matches TRBD1 (5 bases). Deletions cut 3 bases from V and 2 bases from J, with 13 bases between. The CDR3 sequence is 15 residues long. CDR1 is LNHDA and CDR2 is SQIVND in the germline V gene (reference sequence). The CDR3 DNA is TGTGCCAGTAGTATGAACAGGCTTTTAAACTATGGCTACACCTTC. It encodes CASSMNRLLNYGYTF.

V and J are TRBV2 and TRBJ1-5; 9 bases are a match to TRBD1. Germline CDR1 and CDR2: SNHLY and FYNNEI. After removal of 8 bases from V and 6 bases from J, the junction contained 8 bases not matched to a gene. The CDR3 has 14 amino acids. The CDR3 sequence: CASCGRTGVQPQHF. Here the CDR3 DNA reads TGTGCCAGCTGCGGGAGGACAGGGGTTCAGCCCCAGCATTTT.

The chain links TRBV28 to TRBJ1-1; 7 nucleotides agree with TRBD1. Germline V gene lookup returns CDR1 MDHEN and CDR2 SYDVKM. The length of the CDR3 is 17 residues. V dropped 7 bases and J dropped 1; count of bases not matched to a gene: 15. This CDR3 is CASTPEGAGPPNTEAFF. CDR3 coding DNA: TGTGCCAGCACCCCGGAGGGGGCCGGACCCCCGAACACTGAAGCTTTCTTT.

The rearrangement links TRBV21-1 to TRBJ1-1; the table's D gene call, TRBD1, was not cross checked with the DNA. TRBV21-1 constitutes a pseudogene. CDR3 length: 14 residues. CDR3 sequence: CASSKGRQGTEAFF. The CDR3 DNA is TGTGCCAGCAGCAAAGGGAGACAGGGAACTGAAGCTTTCTTT.